Below, one T cell receptor (beta chain) is given with its context. The table lists this clonotype with many counts. Its target antigen remains unknown. Base quality data are lacking; no much larger clone is found one base away. This record belongs to a study of T cells in Graves' hyperthyroidism and ophthalmopathy (dated by TCRdb to 2018 to 2020). In the study overall: Peripheral blood samples were taken at initial diagnosis, before any treatment was given. A discovery cohort of roughly 96 patients, 43 with Graves' ophthalmopathy and over 55 with stable Graves' hyperthyroidism, was used to find distinguishing TCR V-J signatures. Prospective prediction of ophthalmopathy was tested in an independent validation cohort of fewer than 20 hyperthyroidism patients and some 17 patients who later progressed to ophthalmopathy. The roughly 90 discovery patients were divided at random into training and test sets in a 7:3 ratio. In about 6 Graves' hyperthyroidism patients, the study also compared T-cell repertoires from thyroid tissue with T-cell repertoires from blood. Once sampling was done, hyperthyroidism patients were given methimazole at a starting dose of 30 mg daily, whereas ophthalmopathy patients were given high-dose intravenous methylprednisolone. According to the paper, TCR Vbeta CDR3 sequencing was carried out on some 140 peripheral blood samples, which came from under 50 ophthalmopathy, approximately 72 hyperthyroidism and about 17 progressor patients. General study outcomes and caveats: In validation, progression to ophthalmopathy was predicted by the model with around 71% sensitivity and roughly 72% specificity, a median of about 6 months before onset. No statistical method was used to fix the sample size in advance, and group allocation was not hidden from the investigators. A 13 V-J signature model separated ophthalmopathy from stable hyperthyroidism, with about 88% sensitivity and about 81% specificity in cross-validation and 80%/75% in testing. Most expanded thyroid clonotypes (frequency above 0.001) were also detected in blood, suggesting blood repertoires may reflect thyroid immune responses.

Graves' hyperthyroidism was defined as stable when no progression to ophthalmopathy occurred over 18 months of follow-up. Hyperthyroidism patients were aged 18 to 65 years and newly diagnosed, with disease duration of less than 2 months. The study excluded patients with uncontrolled infections, other autoimmune diseases, pregnancy or lactation. Diagnoses relied on clinical symptoms, serum thyroxine and TRAb, thyroid ultrasound and orbital computed tomography. Ficoll-Paque density gradient centrifugation was used to isolate PBMCs from 8.5 to 10 ml of fresh peripheral blood. Total RNA was extracted using Trizol reagent, and RNA quality was assessed on an Agilent 2100 Bioanalyzer. TCR beta CDR3 regions were amplified from RNA transcripts. For the first round of RT-PCR on the TCR CDR3, the HTBI primer set was used together with the Qiagen OneStep RT-PCR kit. The libraries were constructed in a second round of multiplex PCR and then size-selected and purified. Sequencing of the libraries was done on an Illumina HiSeq2000 using paired-end 100 bp reads. In the paper's pipeline: SOAPnuke was used to process the raw data, with reads discarded if the reads contained adapters or uncalled bases, had a mean Phred below 15, or lacked an exact constant-primer or identifier match. COPE v1.2.5 was used to merge high-quality paired reads, and clonotypes were defined as unique nucleotide sequences. MiTCR v1.1 was used to align the clonotypes against IMGT TRBV, TRBD and TRBJ reference segments. The analysis was restricted to V-J combinations with a frequency above 0.0001, which together covered 99.2% of the repertoires. The TCS score was defined as F50 (clonal expansion) divided by E x V (chaos), with BLOSUM62-based TCRdist calculated between CDR3 peptides within each V-J. Welch's t-statistics and random forest reduced 500 to 650 V-J features to fewer than 15, which were used in a naive Bayes classifier (R e1071). TCRdb handled the public reads itself, with Q25 trimming in fastp and clone calling in MiXCR, and kept productive beta chains. For every CDR3 protein sequence, its rows merge into one entry that carries the most common genes and DNA. It is TCRdb's table, rather than the study itself, that gives the V and J calls and clone size. The sample data list some 560,000 distinct CDR3 sequences, and about a sixth of these were observed just once. 7.3% of the sample is taken by the ten largest.

According to the germline V gene, CDR1 reads SGHAT and CDR2 reads FQNNGV. Germline trimming: 5 bases from V, 7 bases from J; junction bases outside gene matches: 4. The CDR3 holds 14 amino acids from the cysteine to the phenylalanine. CDR3 DNA is the only sequence kept; it has 42 bases, read in frame from the first base. The chain joins TRBV11-2 to TRBJ2-7, and 14 bases in between align with TRBD2. The source is a woman in her thirties with Graves' hyperthyroidism. Sequences were obtained from blood. The CDR3 is CASSRLAGGQEQYF. At the DNA level, the sequence is TGTGCCAGCAGCCGACTAGCGGGAGGGCAAGAGCAGTACTTC.